These 19 T cell receptor beta chains originate from one sample sequenced in a study of blood T cell repertoires in COVID-19. Profiled with immunoSEQ multiplex PCR; TCRdb holds only in-frame clones, not every one. Of some 180,000 clones in the sample, roughly nine tenths are singletons; the top ten hold about 22%. The sample was peripheral blood. These TCRs come from a man in his 60s with active or convalescent COVID-19.

The V and J genes are TRBV6-6 and TRBJ1-5; D might be TRBD1 (6 bases). The germline V and J ends were trimmed by 7 bases and 3 bases, with 13 bases remaining between them. The CDR3 sequence is 14 residues long. CDR1 MNHNY and CDR2 SVGAGI come from the germline V gene (reference sequence). DNA for the CDR3: TGTGCCAGCACCGTGGGGGGGGCCAATCAGCCCCAGCATTTT. Translated, it gives CASTVGGANQPQHF.

Here the CDR3 DNA reads TGTGCCAGCAGCCCTTGGGGAGCGGGGGGCCAAAACATTCAGTACTTC. Its translation is CASSPWGAGGQNIQYF. The rearrangement links TRBV3-1 (or the pseudogene TRBV3-2) to TRBJ2-4; 9 nucleotides agree with TRBD2. The CDR3 is 16 residues long. Trimming at V came to 4 bases and at J to 5 bases, leaving 9 bases not matched to a gene. Germline CDR1 reads LGHDT; CDR2 reads YNNKEL (reference sequence).

The rearrangement links TRBV6-6 to TRBJ1-2, with 8 bases that match TRBD1. The CDR3 length is 15 residues. Looked up from germline, CDR1 is MNHNY and CDR2 is SVGAGI (reference sequence). J gave up 2 bases and V 2 bases, and 4 bases lay outside the gene matches. This CDR3 is CASSYGQGPNYGYTF. CDR3 in DNA: TGTGCCAGCAGTTACGGACAGGGCCCAAACTATGGCTACACCTTC.

V is TRBV11-1 and J is TRBJ2-2; 7 bases match TRBD1. The V and J ends lost 1 base and 1 base, in that order; junction bases with no gene match: 0. Germline-derived CDR1 and CDR2 are SGHAT and FQDESV (reference sequence). The CDR3 extends over 15 amino acids. The CDR3 reads CASSLGDRNTGELFF. CDR3 bases: TGTGCCAGCAGCTTAGGGGACAGGAACACCGGGGAGCTGTTTTTT.

The sample holds many counts of this clone. The chain employs TRBV15 and TRBJ1-1, with a tentative D call TRBD1 (5 bases). Trimming shortened V by 1 base and J by 1 base, and 10 bases separated the two germline ends. Germline CDR1 reads LNHNV; CDR2 reads YYDKDF (reference sequence). The CDR3 extends over 15 amino acids. In nucleotides, the CDR3 is TGTGCCACCAGCAGAGTCGGGGGTGCGAACACTGAAGCTTTCTTT. Amino acids: CATSRVGGANTEAFF.

The chain recombines TRBV7-2 with TRBJ2-4, with 11 nucleotides matching TRBD2. From germline, CDR1 is SGHTA and CDR2 FQGNSA. CDR3 size: 15 residues. Trimming at V came to 4 bases and at J to 6 bases, leaving 5 bases not matched to a gene. This chain's CDR3 is CASSSHSGGVNIQYF. The CDR3 DNA reads TGTGCCAGCAGCTCCCATAGCGGGGGGGTAAACATTCAGTACTTC.

V gene TRBV7-2 combines with J gene TRBJ1-1; D call uncertain. The CDR3 is 13 residues long. Germline CDR1 reads SGHTA; CDR2 reads FQGNSA. V shed 1 base and J shed 5 bases, with 8 bases lying between them. The CDR3 region has the DNA TGTGCCAGCAGCTTAGGAGGTAAGACTGAAGCTTTCTTT. This codes for CASSLGGKTEAFF.

V and J are TRBV6-5 and TRBJ2-6; D is ambiguous. V gave up 1 base and J gave up 0 bases, with 4 bases separating them. CDR3 length: 15 amino acids. Per the germline V gene, CDR1 is MNHEY and CDR2 is SVGAGI. In nucleotides, the CDR3 is TGTGCCAGCAGTTACTGGAGCTCTGGGGCCAACGTCCTGACTTTC. Translated: CASSYWSSGANVLTF.

The genes are TRBV9 and TRBJ2-2; 8 nucleotides match TRBD1. Germline values: CDR1 SGDLS, CDR2 YYNGEE. The trim removed 4 bases at V and 4 bases at J, leaving 6 bases unmatched. The CDR3 covers 15 residues. In DNA form, the CDR3 reads TGTGCCAGCAGCTTGGGACAGGTGGTCACCGGGGAGCTGTTTTTT. Translation gives CASSLGQVVTGELFF.

CDR3 sequence: CASSRRNSGGADTQYF. The CDR3 DNA sequence: TGCGCCAGCAGCCGCAGGAACTCGGGGGGCGCAGATACGCAGTATTTT. This sequence joins TRBV4-1 and TRBJ2-3; TRBD2 is a possible D gene (7 bases). The length of the CDR3 is 16 residues. The ends were cut back, 4 bases at V and 4 bases at J, with 18 bases in the middle. In germline, CDR1 is MGHRA, CDR2 YSYEKL.

The chain couples TRBV7-8 to TRBJ2-7; 10 nucleotides align to TRBD1. Germline CDR1 is SGHVS and CDR2 is FQNEAQ. The CDR3 length is 15 residues. The J segment lost 0 bases and the V segment lost 5 bases, leaving 4 bases of the junction unmatched. The CDR3 reads CASSRQGAGSYEQYF. CDR3 in DNA: TGTGCCAGCAGCAGACAGGGGGCAGGCTCCTACGAGCAGTACTTC.

V gene TRBV21-1 combines with J gene TRBJ2-7; no DNA check was done on the table's D call, TRBD1. TRBV21-1 is shown as a pseudogene. This CDR3 has 20 residues. For the CDR3, the DNA is TGTGCCAGCAGCAAAGGGACAGGAGGCCTAATTAATTACCGTAACTACGAGCAGTACTTC. Translating it yields CASSKGTGGLINYRNYEQYF.

The chain carries TRBV5-4 and TRBJ2-3, with TRBD2 matching over 7 bases. This CDR3 has 15 amino acids. Losses at the gene ends were 0 bases for V and 1 base for J; bases not matched to a gene: 2. Germline-derived CDR1 and CDR2 are SGHNT and YYREEE (reference sequence). The CDR3, as DNA: TGTGCCAGCAGCTTGGGGGGAGGGGGCACAGATACGCAGTATTTT. Its translation: CASSLGGGGTDTQYF.

The J gene is TRBJ2-1, the V gene TRBV19, with TRBD1 as a possible D gene (5 bases). CDR1 and CDR2 from the germline V gene are LNHDA and SQIVND (reference sequence). Trimming left V 7 bases short and J 7 bases short, with 14 bases between. The CDR3 sequence is 13 residues long. The CDR3, as DNA: TGTGCCAGTACCAATCAGGGTCGGAATGAGCAGTTCTTC. Its protein product is CASTNQGRNEQFF.

The chain links TRBV3-1 (or the pseudogene TRBV3-2) to TRBJ2-7; D is possibly TRBD2 (6 bases). The germline V and J ends were trimmed by 4 bases and 0 bases, with 10 bases remaining between them. The CDR3 is 14 amino acids. Germline values: CDR1 LGHDT, CDR2 YNNKEL (reference sequence). The CDR3 region is CASSRGLASYEQYF. The CDR3 DNA follows: TGTGCCAGCAGCCGGGGACTCGCCTCCTACGAGCAGTACTTC.

This sequence joins TRBV29-1 and TRBJ1-1; maybe TRBD1 (5 bases). Germline CDR1 reads SQVTM; CDR2 reads ANQGSEA. Trimming stripped 0 bases from V and 4 bases from J, with 12 bases between. The CDR3 spans 14 residues. CDR3 DNA sequence: TGCAGCGTTGAAGAGAGGACCGGGGGCACTGAAGCTTTCTTT. Encoded protein: CSVEERTGGTEAFF.

This clone was found a few times. The chain uses TRBV2 and TRBJ2-1, with D perhaps matching TRBD2 (5 bases). The V end lost 6 bases, the J end lost 3 bases, and 9 bases lay between the germline ends. Germline loops: CDR1 SNHLY, CDR2 FYNNEI. This CDR3 comprises 13 residues. For the CDR3, the DNA is TGTGCCAGCAGGTTGACTAACTACAATGAGCAGTTCTTC. Translated: CASRLTNYNEQFF.

CDR3 region: CASSPVVVSGANVLTF. CDR3 in DNA: TGTGCCAGCAGCCCGGTGGTGGTATCTGGGGCCAACGTCCTGACTTTC. The J gene is TRBJ2-6, the V gene TRBV11-2; D not resolved. The CDR3 has 16 residues. The germline CDR1 and CDR2 sequences are SGHAT and FQNNGV. Trimming shortened V by 5 bases and J by 1 base, and 12 bases separated the two germline ends.

This rearrangement joins TRBV5-1 to TRBJ1-3, with D possibly TRBD1 on 6 matching bases. The CDR3 loop spans 15 amino acids. V was clipped by 4 bases and J by 1 base, with 12 bases between them. Per the germline V gene, CDR1 is SGHRS and CDR2 is YFSETQ. Written as DNA, the CDR3 is TGCGCCAGCAGCGAACTACAGGGTTCTGGAAACACCATATATTTT. Protein product: CASSELQGSGNTIYF. Drawing the rest from reference TRBV5-1 and TRBJ1-3, the complete variable domain is KAGVTQTPRYLIKTRGQQVTLSCSPISGHRSVSWYQQTPGQGLQFLFEYFSETQRNKGNFPGRFSGRQFSNSRSEMNVSTLELGDSALYLCASSELQGSGNTIYFGEGSWLTVV.